This T cell receptor (beta chain) is drawn from a study of blood T cells in healthy people across ages. This CDR3 is 14 amino acids long. V was trimmed by 4 bases and J by 4 bases, leaving 16 bases between them. Germline CDR1 reads DFQATT; CDR2 reads SNEGSKA (reference sequence). About this clonotype: A much more abundant neighbour one base away suggests this may be a read error.

Together with a sample-barcoded 5' primer, a J-beta primer mix was included in a second PCR lasting about 6 to 12 cycles. TCRdb reprocessed the 5' RACE reads via MiXCR and lists one record per CDR3 protein. The sample contains about 1.1 million distinct CDR3 sequences, less than 45% of which appear only once. Every donor provided around 9.3 milliliters of peripheral blood. What was sequenced was blood. The source is a young man in good health. This chain connects TRBV20-1 to TRBJ1-2; D is possibly TRBD1 (5 bases). CDR3 amino acids: CSAKDLDKIYGYTF. CDR3 DNA: TGCAGTGCTAAAGATCTGGACAAGATCTATGGCTACACCTTC.